This TCR beta chain comes out of a study of vaccination and CD4 T cells after COVID-19. Study summary: Investigators took post-vaccine samples a median 72 days after dose two, within a range of 14 to 241. The authors used overlapping spike peptides from SARS-CoV-2, HCoV-NL63, HCoV-OC43 and HCoV-229E to stimulate cells.

The germline gives CDR1 KGHDR, CDR2 SFDVKD. This CDR3 comprises 13 residues. Between the trimmed V and J ends, which lost 2 bases and 3 bases, there was a span of 6 bases. Treatment defined: approximately 9-day PBMC culture with coronavirus spike peptide pools or control peptides (ViraFEST assay). The assay that was used to sequence DNA from cultured CD4+ T cells was the Oncomine TCR Beta short-read assay. Each CDR3 protein is one row after TCRdb ran MiXCR on the PCR reads. The data show around 20,000 distinct CDR3 sequences, roughly 43% seen once. This clonotype was seen a few times. Its antigen is unknown.

The sequenced sample was CD4+ T cells from blood, cultured in vitro, obtained before SARS-CoV-2 vaccination. This receptor was taken from a human donor who had recovered from COVID-19. V gene TRBV24-1 combines with J gene TRBJ1-1; D gene unclear. The CDR3 bases are TGTGCCACCAGTGATTCTTGGGACACTGAAGCTTTCTTT. Protein sequence: CATSDSWDTEAFF.